This T cell receptor beta chain comes out of a study of control samples from healthy donors and cancer patients. Only in-frame clones appear in the TCRdb table, and some are missing; sequencing was by immunoSEQ multiplex PCR. The repertoire holds about 75,000 clones, with more than 80% as singletons. Germline V gives CDR1 LGHNA, CDR2 YSLEER. V dropped 1 base and J dropped 7; count of bases not matched to a gene: 3. CDR3 length: 15 residues. What was sequenced was blood. This sequence was found in a man in his forties or fifties in good health. The chain joins TRBV4-3 to TRBJ2-1; 11 bases line up with TRBD2. In DNA form, the CDR3 reads TGCGCCAGCAGCCAAGTGTCTAGCGGGAGGAATGAGCAGTTCTTC. Protein: CASSQVSSGRNEQFF.